The entry that follows covers one T cell receptor beta chain sequence. Its antigen is as yet unknown. Clones were read by immunoSEQ multiplex PCR, and TCRdb kept only the in-frame ones, dropping some. The sample includes roughly 88,000 clones, about four fifths of them seen just once. The data were taken from a study of radiotherapy plus CTLA-4 blockade in lung cancer. Study-wide findings and caveats: Strongest reported response predictors: early blood clone changes and post-radiation interferon-beta. Blood TCR clones of tumor origin expanded after radiotherapy plus ipilimumab.

Ipilimumab CTLA-4 blockade and focal radiation were given to patients with chemo-refractory metastatic non-small-cell lung cancer. With 3 bases removed from V and 0 bases from J, the gap between germline ends came to 20 bases. Germline CDR1 MDHEN, CDR2 SYDVKM. The CDR3 extends over 18 amino acids. This clonotype was sampled from a human donor with non-small cell lung cancer who had stable disease on radiotherapy plus ipilimumab. The sequences come from peripheral blood, collected from a patient treated with radiotherapy plus ipilimumab. The chain links TRBV28 to TRBJ2-5, with D maybe TRBD1 (5 bases). CDR3 sequence reads: CASSFPLPYRSHQETQYF. The CDR3 DNA sequence: TGTGCCAGCAGTTTCCCTCTCCCTTACAGGTCCCACCAAGAGACCCAGTACTTC. Looking up the rest from reference TRBV28 and TRBJ2-5 gives the full variable domain: DVKVTQSSRYLVKRTGEKVFLECVQDMDHENMFWYRQDPGLGLRLIYFSYDVKMKEKGDIPEGYSVSREKKERFSLILESASTNQTSMYLCASSFPLPYRSHQETQYFGPGTRLLVL.